The clone carrying this TCR beta chain was counted ten times or more. The antigen is unknown. CDR3 size: 15 residues. Germline lookup yields CDR1 SGDLS and CDR2 YYNGEE. Trimming removed 0 bases from V and 0 bases from J, with 7 bases in between. In TCRdb, the 5' RACE reads were re-called with MiXCR into one record per CDR3 protein. The data hold about 320,000 distinct CDR3 sequences, with around 4.5% observed a single time. The sample belongs to a study of T cells after yellow fever vaccination. Regarding the study as a whole: Clonotype sharing between CD4 and CD8 compartments was small. The study re-detected most primary-vaccination clones after the booster (approximately 96% CD4, around 89% CD8).

The sequenced sample was PBMCs, obtained 15 days after the yellow fever booster vaccination. The chain has TRBV9 and TRBJ2-1, with D uncertain. This receptor was obtained from a young man who received the YFV17D yellow fever vaccine. CDR3 protein: CASSVDSYSYNEQFF. In nucleotides, the CDR3 is TGTGCCAGCAGCGTAGACAGTTACTCCTACAATGAGCAGTTCTTC.